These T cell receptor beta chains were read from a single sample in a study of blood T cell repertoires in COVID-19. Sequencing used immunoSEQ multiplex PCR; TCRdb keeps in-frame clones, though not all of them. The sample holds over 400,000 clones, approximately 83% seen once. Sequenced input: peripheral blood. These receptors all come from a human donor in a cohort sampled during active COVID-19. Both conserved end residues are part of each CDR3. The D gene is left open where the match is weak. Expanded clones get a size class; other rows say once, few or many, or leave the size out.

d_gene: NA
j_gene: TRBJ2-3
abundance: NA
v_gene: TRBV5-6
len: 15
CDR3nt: TGTGCCAGCAGCTTGGGTTGGGAGAGAGAAGATACGCAGTATTTT
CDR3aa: CASSLGWEREDTQYF

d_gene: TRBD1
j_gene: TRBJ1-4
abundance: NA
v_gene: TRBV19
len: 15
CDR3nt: TGTGCCAGTAGTATGCCCGGGACAGGGGATGAAAAACTGTTTTTT
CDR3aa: CASSMPGTGDEKLFF

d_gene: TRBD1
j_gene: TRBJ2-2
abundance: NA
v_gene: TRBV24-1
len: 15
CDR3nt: TGTGCCACCAGAGGGACAGGGCGTAACACCGGGGAGCTGTTTTTT
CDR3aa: CATRGTGRNTGELFF

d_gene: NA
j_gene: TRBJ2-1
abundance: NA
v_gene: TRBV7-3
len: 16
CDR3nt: TGTGCCAGCAGCTTTACCGGGACAAAAAACTACAATGAGCAGTTCTTC
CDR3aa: CASSFTGTKNYNEQFF

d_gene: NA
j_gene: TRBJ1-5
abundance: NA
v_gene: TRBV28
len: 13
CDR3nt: TGTGCCAGCAGTTTGTATAGCAATCAGCCCCAGCATTTT
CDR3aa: CASSLYSNQPQHF

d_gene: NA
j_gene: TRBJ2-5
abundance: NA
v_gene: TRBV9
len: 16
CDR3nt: TGTGCCAGCAGCGTAGGAGGCAGGGGTCATGAAGAGACCCAGTACTTC
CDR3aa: CASSVGGRGHEETQYF

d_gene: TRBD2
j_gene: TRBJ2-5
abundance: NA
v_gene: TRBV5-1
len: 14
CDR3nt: TGCGCCAGCAGAACGGGACTAGCGATCGAGACCCAGTACTTC
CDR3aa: CASRTGLAIETQYF

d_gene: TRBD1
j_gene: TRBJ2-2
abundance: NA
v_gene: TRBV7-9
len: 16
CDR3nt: TGTGCCAGCAGGGACAGGGGGCCGATGAACACCGGGGAGCTGTTTTTT
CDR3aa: CASRDRGPMNTGELFF

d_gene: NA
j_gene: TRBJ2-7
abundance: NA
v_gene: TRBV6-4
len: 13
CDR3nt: TGTGCCAGCAGCCAGCGGCACTCCTACGAGCAGTACTTC
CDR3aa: CASSQRHSYEQYF

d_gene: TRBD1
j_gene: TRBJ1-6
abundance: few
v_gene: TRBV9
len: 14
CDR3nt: TGTGCCAGCACCACGACAGGGGACAATTCACCCCTCCACTTT
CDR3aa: CASTTTGDNSPLHF

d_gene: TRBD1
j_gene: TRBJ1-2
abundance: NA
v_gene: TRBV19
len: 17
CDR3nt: TGTGCCAGTAGCTCCCGACAGGGGAGCCGAGTCCCCTATGGCTACACCTTC
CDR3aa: CASSSRQGSRVPYGYTF

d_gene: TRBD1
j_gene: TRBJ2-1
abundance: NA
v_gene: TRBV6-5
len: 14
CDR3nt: TGTGCCAGCAGTTCCGGACAGGGAGTACGTGAGCAGTTCTTC
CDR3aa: CASSSGQGVREQFF

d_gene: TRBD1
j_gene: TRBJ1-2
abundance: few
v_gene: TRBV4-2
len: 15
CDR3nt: TGTGCCAGCAGCCGAAGGGGACAGGGAGAATCTGGCTACACCTTC
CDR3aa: CASSRRGQGESGYTF

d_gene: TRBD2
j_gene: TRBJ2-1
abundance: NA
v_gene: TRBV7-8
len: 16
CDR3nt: TGTGCCAGCAGCAGAGTAGCGGGATTATATATCTATGAGCAGTTCTTC
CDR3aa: CASSRVAGLYIYEQFF

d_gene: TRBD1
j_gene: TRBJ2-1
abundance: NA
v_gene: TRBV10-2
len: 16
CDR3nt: TGCGCCAGCATCCTGCAACGGCAGGGGGCACGCAATGAGCAGTTCTTC
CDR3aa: CASILQRQGARNEQFF

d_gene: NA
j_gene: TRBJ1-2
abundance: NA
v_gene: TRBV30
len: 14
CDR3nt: TGTGCCTGGACCGACACGGACAGACCCGGTGGCTACACCTTC
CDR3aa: CAWTDTDRPGGYTF

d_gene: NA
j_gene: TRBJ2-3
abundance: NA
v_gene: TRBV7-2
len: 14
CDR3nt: TGTGCCAGCAGCTTCAGACAGTCTCCAGATACGCAGTATTTT
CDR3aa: CASSFRQSPDTQYF

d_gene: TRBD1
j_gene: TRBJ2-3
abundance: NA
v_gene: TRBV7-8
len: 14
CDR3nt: TGTGCCAGCAGCTTCGGGACAGGGACAGATACGCAGTATTTT
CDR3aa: CASSFGTGTDTQYF

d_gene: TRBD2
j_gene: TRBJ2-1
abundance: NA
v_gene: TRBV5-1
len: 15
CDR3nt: TGCGCCAGCAGCGCTAGCGGGAGTCAGAAGAATGAGCAGTTCTTC
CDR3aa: CASSASGSQKNEQFF

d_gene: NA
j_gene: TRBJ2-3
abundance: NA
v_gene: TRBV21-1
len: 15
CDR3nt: TGTGCCACTTCGGGGGGGGGAGGGGTCACAGATACGCAGTATTTT
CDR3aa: CATSGGGGVTDTQYF

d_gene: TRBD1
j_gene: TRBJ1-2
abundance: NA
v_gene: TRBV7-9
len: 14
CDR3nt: TGTGCCAGCAGCTTAGACAGGGGTCTTCGGTTCTACACCTTC
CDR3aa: CASSLDRGLRFYTF

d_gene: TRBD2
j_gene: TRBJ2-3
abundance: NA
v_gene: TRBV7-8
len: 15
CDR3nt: TGTGCCAGCAGCTCCCCGACTAGCGGCACAGATACGCAGTATTTT
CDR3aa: CASSSPTSGTDTQYF

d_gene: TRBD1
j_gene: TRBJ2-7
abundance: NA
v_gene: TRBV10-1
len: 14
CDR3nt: TGCGCCAGCAGTGCACACAGGGGATCCTACGAGCAGTACTTC
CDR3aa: CASSAHRGSYEQYF

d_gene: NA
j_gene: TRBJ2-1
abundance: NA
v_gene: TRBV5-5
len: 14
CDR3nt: TGTGCCAGCAGCCCTACGTTCTCGCGTGGTGAGCAGTTCTTC
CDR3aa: CASSPTFSRGEQFF

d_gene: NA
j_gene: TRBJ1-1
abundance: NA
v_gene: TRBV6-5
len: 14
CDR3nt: TGTGCCAGCAGGCCGGGACAAAGGAACACTGAAGCTTTCTTT
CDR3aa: CASRPGQRNTEAFF

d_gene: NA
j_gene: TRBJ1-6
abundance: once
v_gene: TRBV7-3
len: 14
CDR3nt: TGTGCCAGCAGTCAACAGGGTAGGACAACACCCCTCCACTTT
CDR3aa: CASSQQGRTTPLHF

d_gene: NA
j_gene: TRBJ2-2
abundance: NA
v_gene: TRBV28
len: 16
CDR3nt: TGTGCCAGCAGTTTATTTTCTACAGGCAGCACCGGGGAGCTGTTTTTT
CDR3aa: CASSLFSTGSTGELFF

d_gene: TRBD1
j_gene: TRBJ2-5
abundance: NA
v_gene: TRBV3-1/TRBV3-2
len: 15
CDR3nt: TGTGCCAGCAGCCCTTGGACAGGGAGTCAAGAGACCCAGTACTTC
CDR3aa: CASSPWTGSQETQYF

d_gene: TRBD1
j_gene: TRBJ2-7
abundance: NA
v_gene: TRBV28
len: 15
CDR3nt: TGTGCCAGCAGTCCGCCGGGACAGCGTATCTACGAGCAGTACTTC
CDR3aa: CASSPPGQRIYEQYF

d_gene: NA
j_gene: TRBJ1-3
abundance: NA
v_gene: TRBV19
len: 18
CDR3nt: TGTGCCAGTAGTATCGTGACGACAGGCCTGTTGGGACGAAACACCATATATTTT
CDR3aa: CASSIVTTGLLGRNTIYF

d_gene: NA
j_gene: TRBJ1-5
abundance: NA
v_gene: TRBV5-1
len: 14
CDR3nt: TGCGCCAGCAGCTTATCAGGGTTCGATCAGCCCCAGCATTTT
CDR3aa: CASSLSGFDQPQHF

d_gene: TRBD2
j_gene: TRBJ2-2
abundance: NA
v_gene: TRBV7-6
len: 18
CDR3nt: TGTGCCAGCAGCTTAGTGTCTAGCGGGAGGGTAAACACCGGGGAGCTGTTTTTT
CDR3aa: CASSLVSSGRVNTGELFF

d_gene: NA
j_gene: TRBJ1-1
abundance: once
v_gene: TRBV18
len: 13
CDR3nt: TGTGCCAGCTCTACTAAGGCGGACACTGAAGCTTTCTTT
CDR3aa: CASSTKADTEAFF

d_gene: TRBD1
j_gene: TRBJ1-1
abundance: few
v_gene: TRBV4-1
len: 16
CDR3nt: TGCGCCAGCAGCCAAGTCTTGGAGGGGGCGAGGGAGCAAGCTTTCTTT
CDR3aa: CASSQVLEGAREQAFF

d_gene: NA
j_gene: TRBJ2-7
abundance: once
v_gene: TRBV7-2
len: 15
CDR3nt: TGTGCCAGCAGCCTAGGTAGCGGAGGCCCCTACGAGCAGTACTTC
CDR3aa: CASSLGSGGPYEQYF

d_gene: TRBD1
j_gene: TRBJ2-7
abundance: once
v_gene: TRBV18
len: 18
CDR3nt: TGTGCCAGCTCACCTGTAGGGACAGGGGGTCCCAGAGCCTACGAGCAGTACTTC
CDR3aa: CASSPVGTGGPRAYEQYF

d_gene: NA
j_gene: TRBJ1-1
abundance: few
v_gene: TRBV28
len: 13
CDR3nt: TGTGCCAGCATTCCGGGTAGGAACACTGAAGCTTTCTTT
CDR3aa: CASIPGRNTEAFF

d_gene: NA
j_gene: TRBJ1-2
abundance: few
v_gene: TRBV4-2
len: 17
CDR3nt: TGTGCCAGCAGCCAAGATGCCCTGGGGGGGGCCAGCTATGGCTACACCTTC
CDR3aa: CASSQDALGGASYGYTF

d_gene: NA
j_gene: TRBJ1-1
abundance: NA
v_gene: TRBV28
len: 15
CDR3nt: TGTGCCAGCAGCTACCTCGACAGAACGAACACTGAAGCTTTCTTT
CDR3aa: CASSYLDRTNTEAFF

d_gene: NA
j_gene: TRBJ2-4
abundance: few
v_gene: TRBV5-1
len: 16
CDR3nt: TGCGCCAGCAGCTTGGTGGCAGGGGCCTCCCAAAACATTCAGTACTTC
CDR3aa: CASSLVAGASQNIQYF

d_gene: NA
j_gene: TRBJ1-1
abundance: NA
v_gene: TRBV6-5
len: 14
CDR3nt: TGTGCCAGCAGTTACTCCAGGGGTTTAACTGAAGCTTTCTTT
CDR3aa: CASSYSRGLTEAFF

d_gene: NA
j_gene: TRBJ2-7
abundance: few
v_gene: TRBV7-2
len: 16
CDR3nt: TGTGCCAGCAGCCCCCAGTCGGGAGTGGGATACTACGAGCAGTACTTC
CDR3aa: CASSPQSGVGYYEQYF